This record covers a single T cell receptor (beta chain). No antigen is known for it. The sample originates from a study of T cell repertoires in cytomegalovirus infection. Study at large: HLA-C-restricted CMV epitopes, recently identified, and well-studied HLA-B-restricted ones were used by the study. CMV infection plus the matching HLA type was flagged by public TCR beta signatures.

TCRdb analysed the reads with MiXCR anew, one entry per CDR3 protein. The sample has about 920,000 distinct CDR3 sequences, roughly a third seen once. V was shortened by 1 base and J by 3 bases, with 12 bases between the two germline ends. The CDR3 has 15 amino acids. CDR1 is LNHDA and CDR2 is SQIVND in the germline V gene (reference sequence). Study outcomes and limitations: HLA-C-restricted TCR beta clonotypes specific for CMV led the ex vivo response. Carriage of CMV together with the relevant HLA was identifiable through cumulative public TCR beta family frequency.

The sample was cultured CD8+ T cells from PBMCs, taken from culture after CMV antigen stimulation. The TCR comes from a human donor in good health (CMV status not recorded). Some clones in this sample may be carry-over from other donors' samples. This sequence joins TRBV19 and TRBJ1-2; unclear D gene. The CDR3 is CASSIGERVHYGYTF. For the CDR3, the DNA is TGTGCCAGTAGTATAGGGGAGAGGGTACACTATGGCTACACCTTC.